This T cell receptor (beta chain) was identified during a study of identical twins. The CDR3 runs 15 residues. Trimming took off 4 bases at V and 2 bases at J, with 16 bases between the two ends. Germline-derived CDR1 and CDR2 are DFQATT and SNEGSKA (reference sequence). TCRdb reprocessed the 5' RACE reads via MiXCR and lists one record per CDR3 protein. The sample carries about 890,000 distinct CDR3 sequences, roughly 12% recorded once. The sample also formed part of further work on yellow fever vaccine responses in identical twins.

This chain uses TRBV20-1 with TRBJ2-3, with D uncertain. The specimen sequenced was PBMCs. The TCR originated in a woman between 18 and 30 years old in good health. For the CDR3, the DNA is TGCAGTGCTACAGGACCGAGCTTAACCACAGATACGCAGTATTTT. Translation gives CSATGPSLTTDTQYF.